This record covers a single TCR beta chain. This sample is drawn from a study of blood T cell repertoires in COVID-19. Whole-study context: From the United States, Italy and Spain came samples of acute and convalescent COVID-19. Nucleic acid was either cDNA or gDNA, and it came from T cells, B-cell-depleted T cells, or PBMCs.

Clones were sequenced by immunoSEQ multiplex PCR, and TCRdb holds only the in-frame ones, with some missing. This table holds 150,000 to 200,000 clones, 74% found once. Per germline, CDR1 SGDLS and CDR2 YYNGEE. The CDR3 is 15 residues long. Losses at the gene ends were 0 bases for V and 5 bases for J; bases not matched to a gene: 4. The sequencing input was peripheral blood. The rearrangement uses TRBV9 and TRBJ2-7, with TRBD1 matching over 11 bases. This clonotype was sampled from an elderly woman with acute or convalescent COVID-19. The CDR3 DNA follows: TGTGCCAGCAGCGTAGAGGGACAGGGGGTGGACGAGCAGTACTTC. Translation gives CASSVEGQGVDEQYF. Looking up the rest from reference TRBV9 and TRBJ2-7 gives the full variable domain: DSGVTQTPKHLITATGQRVTLRCSPRSGDLSVYWYQQSLDQGLQFLIQYYNGEERAKGNILERFSAQQFPDLHSELNLSSLELGDSALYFCASSVEGQGVDEQYFGPGTRLTVT.